The TCR beta chain described here comes from a study of Graves' ophthalmopathy and Graves' hyperthyroidism. This CDR3 spans 15 amino acids. The junction had 7 bases not matched to a gene; V was cut back by 5 bases and J by 8 bases. Germline V CDR1 and CDR2: SEHNR, FQNEAQ (reference sequence). This clonotype was recorded many times. Amplified material comprised TCR beta CDR3 regions derived from RNA transcripts. First-round RT-PCR with HTBI primers preceded a second-round multiplex PCR. One entry per CDR3 protein results from TCRdb running MiXCR on the multiplex PCR reads. The sample has roughly 400,000 distinct CDR3 sequences, 15% seen once.

The chain employs TRBV7-9 and TRBJ2-2; 11 positions agree with TRBD1. This TCR was sampled from a woman aged 18-30 years with stable Graves' hyperthyroidism. Source material: peripheral blood. This CDR3 is CASSDVDRGQGELFF. The CDR3 DNA sequence: TGTGCCAGCAGCGATGTGGACAGGGGGCAGGGGGAGCTGTTTTTT.